This T cell receptor beta chain appears in the sequencing data of a study of cytotoxic CD8 clonotypes in ibrutinib-treated CLL. Study-level points and caveats: Rising at ibrutinib response, clonality subsequently fell back toward baseline at progression.

The protocol was immunoSEQ multiplex PCR, while the TCRdb copy is restricted to in-frame clones and leaves out a portion. The sample yields 160,000 or so clones, more than 75% seen once. Looked up from germline, CDR1 is MNHEY and CDR2 is SVGAGI. The length of the CDR3 is 15 residues. The V segment lost 2 bases and the J segment 1 base; nucleotides outside the gene matches: 1. This clone was found a few times. The antigen remains unidentified. The gene calls are TRBV6-5 and TRBJ1-5; 8 nucleotides line up with TRBD1. This receptor was taken from a human donor with chronic lymphocytic leukemia. The material was PBMCs, obtained after 12 months of ibrutinib treatment. The CDR3 sequence is CASSYGQGSNQPQHF. The CDR3 DNA sequence: TGTGCCAGCAGTTACGGACAGGGAAGCAATCAGCCCCAGCATTTT.